This T cell receptor (beta chain) was captured by sequencing in a study of regulatory T cells in long-lasting Graves disease (dated by TCRdb to 2020 to 2023). Turning to the overall study: Patients with newly diagnosed Graves' disease had been on antithyroid drugs for under 3 months. Persistent Graves' disease patients were compared with newly diagnosed Graves' disease patients by peripheral blood TCR sequencing and RNA sequencing. The study was conducted in China and was registered as a clinical trial. A total of about 35 samples underwent TCR sequencing: around 13 from persistent and roughly 20 from newly diagnosed Graves' disease patients.

Libraries came from multiplex PCR. Sequencer: Illumina HiSeq 4000. TCR beta libraries were built with iRepertoire HTBI primers and Arm-PCR amplification of CDR3 regions. Before sequencing, the PCR products underwent gel purification. In the authors' own workflow: Across samples, roughly 60 TRBV and 13 to 15 TRBJ segments were identified and used for gene usage analysis of CDR3 amino acid clonotypes. COPE and FqMerger were used to merge the filtered high-quality paired reads into contigs. BLAST was used to align contigs to the IMGT TRBV, TRBD and TRBJ reference genes, and CDR3 was defined following IMGT. Clonotypes above 0.1% frequency were classified as highly expanded clones. Repertoire diversity was measured by Shannon entropy, and V-J evenness by the Gini coefficient. Clonotypes shared by more than one individual were considered public. TCRdb applied fastp at Q25 and MiXCR to the public reads, then kept only in-frame beta chains. Rows are combined by CDR3 protein, so each entry shows the most common genes and DNA. These V and J calls originate from TCRdb's pipeline instead of the authors' own analysis. This sample gives fewer than 400,000 distinct CDR3 sequences in total; 15% to 20% of them show up just once. The ten largest clones represent 38% of the sample.

This clonotype has a handful of counts. The target of this receptor is not known. The likely explanation is a read error, given a far larger clone one base away. This specimen's time point label, interpreted: newly diagnosed GD, antithyroid drugs for less than 3 months. For both TCR sequencing and RNA sequencing, RNA was extracted from PBMCs in TRIzol. The diagnosis of Graves' disease was made according to American Thyroid Association guidelines. Recruitment of patients was carried out at an endocrinology department in Xi'an, China. Each patient gave 7.5 to 10 milliliters of peripheral blood, collected in an EDTA anticoagulant tube. Ficoll Paque Plus density gradient separation was used to isolate PBMCs, and no additional T cell sorting was done. RNA quality was checked with an Agilent 2100 Bioanalyzer and agarose gel, and concentration with a NanoDrop 2000. Study-wide findings and limitations: Persistent Graves' disease patients showed lower TCR Shannon entropy and fewer highly expanded clones than newly diagnosed patients, suggesting clonal expansion. Persistent patients shared more public clonotypes among themselves (2,741) than newly diagnosed patients did (roughly 910). Sequencing and analysis were restricted to the TCR beta chain. Persistent disease showed preferential use of TRBV28, TRBJ1-2 and TRBJ2-5, whereas newly diagnosed disease favored TRBV20-1 and TRBJ2-1. The authors noted that the small sample size was a limitation that may lower accuracy. Because the primary lesion, thyroid tissue, could not be accessed, the study looked at peripheral blood alone.

The CDR3 goes from the cysteine to the phenylalanine over 16 residues. The sequence is cut down to CDR3 DNA, 48 bases in frame from base 1. Relative to germline, V is missing 5 bases and J is missing 4 bases, with 5 bases of the junction outside any gene match. This chain joins TRBV12-3 or TRBV12-4 to TRBJ2-5; a stretch of 15 junction bases matches TRBD2. The sequence came from a female donor with Graves disease. The material sequenced was peripheral blood mononuclear cells (PBMCs), taken at new diagnosis, from a patient treated with antithyroid drugs. The nucleotide sequence is given as TGTGCCAGCAGTGAACCGGGACTAGCGGGAGGAGAGACCCAGTACTTC. Its amino acids are CASSEPGLAGGETQYF.